This T cell receptor (beta chain) was retrieved from a study of sequential checkpoint blockade in melanoma. Study details: Patients were randomized 1:1 to nivolumab-then-ipilimumab or ipilimumab-then-nivolumab first-line. Both treatment sequences were followed by maintenance nivolumab.

Treatment denoted: randomized to nivolumab then ipilimumab (arm A) or the reverse (arm B). None of the patients previously received DNA-damaging chemotherapy. From thawed PBMCs, live CD3+CD8+ cells negative for CD19 and CD56 were sorted. Clones were sequenced by immunoSEQ multiplex PCR, and TCRdb holds only the in-frame ones, with some missing. The data hold about 22,000 clones, with 65% to 90% observed a single time. This TCR derives from a human donor with melanoma. The sample was CD8+ T cells sorted from blood (inferred from file names), taken from a patient given nivolumab and ipilimumab in sequence.

The CDR3 loop reads CASSLGSYEQYF. DNA of the CDR3: TGTGCCAGCAGTTTAGGGAGCTACGAGCAGTACTTC. The chain combines TRBV6-6 with TRBJ2-5, with a possible D match to TRBD2 (5 bases). The J call may be incorrect, as the DNA end agrees better with TRBJ2-7. This CDR3 comprises 12 residues. Germline V lookup: CDR1 MNHNY, CDR2 SVGAGI (reference sequence).